These 8 T cell receptor beta chains came from one sample sequenced in a study of Ad26.COV2.S vaccination and SARS-CoV-2 variants (dated by TCRdb to the early 2020s). The library was made by the immunoSEQ multiplex PCR assay. TCRdb carries this immuneACCESS record with in-frame sequences only. Its versions omit some clonotypes, under half of them owing to an unresolved V gene in the studies checked, with the rest unexplained. For this sample there are a few hundred thousand clones; approximately 90% appear just once. The top ten constitute around 3.6% of the sample. The treatment or condition label here, explained by the study, means: some 20 received Ad26.COV2.S at low or high dose, single or two shots; about 5 received placebo; per-sample allocation not given. Repertoires of vaccine and placebo recipients were sequenced from samples collected on day 63 after the first injection. The sequencing here drew on peripheral blood, taken in a trial of Ad26.COV2.S vaccine versus placebo. The origin of the receptors is a person aged 18-60 years who received the Ad26.COV2.S COVID-19 vaccine or a placebo.

The V call is TRBV15, the J call TRBJ2-3; D not resolved. Per the germline V gene, CDR1 is LNHNV and CDR2 is YYDKDF (reference sequence). The CDR3 has 12 amino acids. Trimming left V 1 base short and J 6 bases short, with 5 bases between. This chain's CDR3 is CATSRADDTQYF. The CDR3 DNA is TGTGCCACCAGCAGAGCCGACGATACGCAGTATTTT.

As DNA, the CDR3 is TGTGCCAGCACCTTGGGTTCCAGGAGTGGAAACACCATATATTTT. This encodes CASTLGSRSGNTIYF. The chain recombines TRBV7-9 with TRBJ1-3; D not certain. Looked up from germline, CDR1 is SEHNR and CDR2 is FQNEAQ (reference sequence). V shed 7 bases and J shed 3 bases, with 16 bases lying between them. There are 15 residues in the CDR3.

This rearrangement joins TRBV10-3 to TRBJ1-4; no firm D call. The CDR3 is 14 residues long. Germline V gene data show CDR1 as ENHRY and CDR2 as SYGVKD. The ends were cut back, 1 base at V and 8 bases at J, with 11 bases in the middle. The CDR3 spells CAISEWGFGEKLFF. CDR3 sequence (DNA): TGTGCCATCAGTGAGTGGGGATTTGGGGAAAAACTGTTTTTT.

This clone was counted only a few times. V and J are TRBV7-9 and TRBJ2-7; D may be TRBD1 (6 bases). V dropped 4 bases and J dropped 2 bases, with 12 bases sitting between them. Per the germline V gene, CDR1 is SEHNR and CDR2 is FQNEAQ (reference sequence). The CDR3 loop spans 14 amino acids. CDR3 coding DNA: TGTGCCAGCAGCTCCCGGGACAACCCCTACGAGCAGTACTTC. Translated: CASSSRDNPYEQYF. Together with reference TRBV7-9 and TRBJ2-7, the CDR3 gives the full variable domain: DTGVSQNPRHKITKRGQNVTFRCDPISEHNRLYWYRQTLGQGPEFLTYFQNEAQLEKSRLLSDRFSAERPKGSFSTLEIQRTEQGDSAMYLCASSSRDNPYEQYFGPGTRLTVT.

The genes are TRBV5-5 and TRBJ1-6; a weak D match, TRBD1 (5 bases). This CDR3 spans 15 amino acids. Per the germline V gene, CDR1 is SGHKS and CDR2 is YYEKEE (reference sequence). The germline V and J ends were trimmed by 4 bases and 8 bases, with 16 bases remaining between them. The CDR3: CASSPRTKTDSPLHF. The CDR3 bases are TGTGCCAGCAGCCCCCGGACAAAAACGGATTCACCCCTCCACTTT. Full variable domain (rest looked up from reference TRBV5-5 and TRBJ1-6): DAGVTQSPTHLIKTRGQQVTLRCSPISGHKSVSWYQQVLGQGPQFIFQYYEKEERGRGNFPDRFSARQFPNYSSELNVNALLLGDSALYLCASSPRTKTDSPLHFGNGTRLTVT.

The CDR3 sequence is CSASDPPRQYF. CDR3 sequence (DNA): TGCAGTGCTTCCGACCCGCCCCGGCAGTACTTC. The chain couples TRBV20-1 to TRBJ2-7; D not resolved. The CDR3 runs 11 residues. Germline CDR1 DFQATT, CDR2 SNEGSKA (reference sequence). V was trimmed by 5 bases and J by 9 bases, leaving 14 bases between them.

This clone has more than one count but fewer than ten. The rearrangement links TRBV5-4 to TRBJ1-1; no clear D gene. The length of the CDR3 is 13 residues. Germline V gene sequence: CDR1 SGHNT, CDR2 YYREEE (reference sequence). The V end was cut by 2 bases, the J end by 5 bases, with 10 bases between. The CDR3: CASSFGLGTEAFF. Written as DNA, the CDR3 is TGTGCCAGCAGCTTCGGATTGGGGACTGAAGCTTTCTTT. Full variable domain (missing parts from reference TRBV5-4 and TRBJ1-1): ETGVTQSPTHLIKTRGQQVTLRCSSQSGHNTVSWYQQALGQGPQFIFQYYREEENGRGNFPPRFSGLQFPNYSSELNVNALELDDSALYLCASSFGLGTEAFFGQGTRLTVV.

The chain combines TRBV5-5 with TRBJ2-1, with 7 bases that match TRBD1. Per the germline V gene, CDR1 is SGHKS and CDR2 is YYEKEE (reference sequence). This CDR3 contains 16 residues. V shed 4 bases and J 4 bases; nucleotides not matched to a gene: 11. Written as DNA, the CDR3 is TGTGCCAGCAGCCAAGGGACAGCCCCTCTTTACAATGAGCAGTTCTTC. This encodes CASSQGTAPLYNEQFF. Based on the CDR3 plus reference TRBV5-5 and TRBJ2-1, the full variable domain is DAGVTQSPTHLIKTRGQQVTLRCSPISGHKSVSWYQQVLGQGPQFIFQYYEKEERGRGNFPDRFSARQFPNYSSELNVNALLLGDSALYLCASSQGTAPLYNEQFFGPGTRLTVL.